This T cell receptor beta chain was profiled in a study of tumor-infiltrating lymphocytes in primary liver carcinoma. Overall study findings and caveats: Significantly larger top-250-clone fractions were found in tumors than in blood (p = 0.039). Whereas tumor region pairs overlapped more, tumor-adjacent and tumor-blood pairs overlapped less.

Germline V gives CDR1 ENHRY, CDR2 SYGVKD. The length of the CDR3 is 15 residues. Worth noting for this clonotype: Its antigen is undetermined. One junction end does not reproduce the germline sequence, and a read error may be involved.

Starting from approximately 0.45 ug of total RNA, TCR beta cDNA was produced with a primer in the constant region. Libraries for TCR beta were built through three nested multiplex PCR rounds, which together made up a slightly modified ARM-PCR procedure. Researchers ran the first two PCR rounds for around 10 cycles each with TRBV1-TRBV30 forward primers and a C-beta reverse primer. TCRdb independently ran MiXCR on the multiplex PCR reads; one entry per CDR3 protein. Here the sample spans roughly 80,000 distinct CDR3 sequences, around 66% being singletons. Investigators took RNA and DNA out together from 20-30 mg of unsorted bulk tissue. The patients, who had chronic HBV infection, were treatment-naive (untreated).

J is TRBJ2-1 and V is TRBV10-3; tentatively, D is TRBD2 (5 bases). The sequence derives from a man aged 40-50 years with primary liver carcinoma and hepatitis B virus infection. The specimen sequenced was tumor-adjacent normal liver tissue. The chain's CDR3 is CTISPTIQSYNEQFF. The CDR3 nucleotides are TGTACCATCAGTCCGACTATCCAATCCTACAATGAGCAGTTCTTC.